Below, 19 T cell receptor beta chains from the same sample are listed, as sequenced in a study of CD8+CD57+ T cells in acquired aplastic anemia. The use of genomic DNA as template underpinned the TCR beta VDJ and CDR3 profiling. TCRdb fed the reads into MiXCR, producing one record per CDR3 protein. The profile shows around 140,000 distinct CDR3 sequences, roughly 40% of them singletons. Input material: sorted CD4+, CD8+, or CD8+CD57+ T cells (not recorded which) from PBMCs. All receptors derive from a human donor in good health, serving as a control.

This chain links TRBV24-1 with TRBJ2-2; 7 bases align to TRBD2. The CDR3 covers 15 residues. J gave up 6 bases and V 0 bases, and 3 bases lay outside the gene matches. Germline CDR1 reads KGHDR; CDR2 reads SFDVKD. In DNA form, the CDR3 reads TGTGCCACCAGTGATTTGCGGGGGGAGGCCGGGGAGCTGTTTTTT. Its translation: CATSDLRGEAGELFF.

The chain joins TRBV19 to TRBJ2-5; tentative D call: TRBD2 (5 bases). CDR1 and CDR2 (germline): LNHDA, SQIVND (reference sequence). The CDR3 is 14 amino acids. V dropped 3 bases and J dropped 7 bases, with 15 bases sitting between them. The CDR3: CASSMVDTAGTQYF. The CDR3 coding sequence is TGTGCCAGTAGTATGGTAGATACCGCGGGGACCCAGTACTTC. Complete variable domain (other parts from reference TRBV19 and TRBJ2-5): DGGITQSPKYLFRKEGQNVTLSCEQNLNHDAMYWYRQDPGQGLRLIYYSQIVNDFQKGDIAEGYSVSREKKESFPLTVTSAQKNPTAFYLCASSMVDTAGTQYFGPGTRLLVL.

This clonotype was picked up many times. CDR3 sequence reads: CASTPVQGWQETQYF. Here the CDR3 DNA reads TGCGCCAGCACCCCGGTCCAGGGCTGGCAAGAGACCCAGTACTTC. The chain couples TRBV5-1 to TRBJ2-5, with D tentatively TRBD1 (5 bases). Germline lookup yields CDR1 SGHRS and CDR2 YFSETQ. This CDR3 has 15 residues. V was trimmed by 6 bases and J by 2 bases, leaving 17 bases between them.

The sample holds many counts of this clonotype. The CDR3 is CASSPGLHPGLYEQYF. The CDR3 DNA reads as TGTGCCAGCTCACCAGGGCTACACCCAGGCCTCTACGAGCAGTACTTC. The V gene is TRBV18, the J gene TRBJ2-7, with D hard to call. Germline loops: CDR1 KGHSH, CDR2 LQKENI. The CDR3 extends over 16 amino acids. Trimming removed 2 bases from V and 3 bases from J, with 17 bases in between.

This clonotype was seen only a few times. Possible read error: a much larger clone is one base away. In this CDR3 the conserved last residue, phenylalanine or tryptophan, is missing, so a read error is likely. The rearrangement joins TRBV19 to TRBJ2-1; the match to TRBD2 covers 10 bases. CDR1 is LNHDA, CDR2 SQIVND, per germline (reference sequence). J lost 8 bases, V lost 2 bases, and 3 bases had no gene match. CDR3 length: 14 amino acids. The CDR3 is CASSILAGVYEQFL. CDR3 in DNA: TGTGCCAGTAGTATACTAGCGGGAGTTTATGAGCAGTTCCTC.

The genes are TRBV4-2 and TRBJ1-2; tentatively, D is TRBD1 (5 bases). The CDR3 consists of 14 residues. Germline-derived CDR1 and CDR2 are LGHNA and YNFKEQ. The V end lost 3 bases, the J end lost 4 bases, and 12 bases lay between the germline ends. DNA for the CDR3: TGTGCCAGCAGCCAGGAGAGGGGCCCCTATGGCTACACCTTC. Its translation is CASSQERGPYGYTF.

The V and J genes are TRBV2 and TRBJ2-7; 8 bases are shared with TRBD1. The CDR3 sequence is 14 residues long. The V segment lost 3 bases and the J segment 6 bases; nucleotides outside the gene matches: 7. Germline values: CDR1 SNHLY, CDR2 FYNNEI. The CDR3 sequence: CASSEMTGEGEQYF. The DNA for the CDR3 is TGTGCCAGCAGTGAGATGACAGGGGAAGGCGAGCAGTACTTC. The entire variable domain, with the rest obtained from reference TRBV2 and TRBJ2-7, is as follows: EPEVTQTPSHQVTQMGQEVILRCVPISNHLYFYWYRQILGQKVEFLVSFYNNEISEKSEIFDDQFSVERPDGSNFTLKIRSTKLEDSAMYFCASSEMTGEGEQYFGPGTRLTVT.

The V gene is TRBV11-2, the J gene TRBJ2-1; TRBD2 might be the D (5 bases). The V end was cut by 5 bases, the J end by 9 bases, with 17 bases between. The CDR3 length is 14 residues. Germline-derived CDR1 and CDR2 are SGHAT and FQNNGV. The CDR3 loop is CASSQRTGIGEQFF. The CDR3 nucleotides are TGTGCCAGCAGCCAAAGGACTGGAATAGGTGAGCAGTTCTTC.

This chain connects TRBV5-1 to TRBJ2-5; unclear D gene. CDR3 length: 14 residues. The germline CDR1 and CDR2 sequences are SGHRS and YFSETQ. The V end lost 2 bases, the J end lost 0 bases, and 8 bases lay between the germline ends. As DNA, the CDR3 is TGCGCCAGCAGCTTCGGCTCGAACCAAGAGACCCAGTACTTC. As protein: CASSFGSNQETQYF.

This clonotype was counted many times. V is TRBV7-2 and J is TRBJ1-1; no clear D. This CDR3 contains 13 residues. The V and J ends lost 5 bases and 1 base respectively, with 8 bases between them. CDR1 SGHTA and CDR2 FQGNSA come from the germline V gene. The CDR3, as DNA: TGTGCCAGCAGCACAACCCAGAACACTGAAGCTTTCTTT. This codes for CASSTTQNTEAFF.

This clonotype has more than one count but fewer than ten. The chain combines TRBV29-1 with TRBJ2-7, with a possible D match to TRBD1 (5 bases). Per the germline V gene, CDR1 is SQVTM and CDR2 is ANQGSEA. The CDR3 is 16 amino acids. V lost 7 bases and J 0 bases, leaving 22 bases between the germline ends. This CDR3 reads CSALERQGSSSYEQYF. The CDR3 DNA reads TGCAGCGCCCTCGAACGGCAGGGATCCAGCTCCTACGAGCAGTACTTC.

This clonotype came up many times. The chain couples TRBV4-1 to TRBJ2-7; 9 bases align to TRBD1. Germline CDR1 and CDR2: MGHRA and YSYEKL. CDR3 length: 15 residues. Trimming cost V 4 bases and J 6 bases; bases outside gene matches: 10. DNA for the CDR3: TGCGCCAGCAGCCTATCGGACAGGGGTAACGGCGAGCAGTACTTC. This sequence encodes CASSLSDRGNGEQYF.

Concerning this clonotype: This may stem from a read error, because a much larger clone lies one nucleotide away. This chain joins TRBV5-1 and TRBJ1-1, with 7 bases fitting TRBD1. CDR3 length equals 13 residues. The V gene's germline CDR1 is SGHRS and CDR2 YFSETQ. CDR3 amino acids: CTSRESGGTEAFF. CDR3 nucleotide sequence: TGCACCAGCAGAGAGTCAGGGGGGACTGAAGCTTTCTTT.

At least ten counts were recorded for this clonotype. The V gene is TRBV6-5, the J gene TRBJ1-2; D may be TRBD1 (6 bases). V was clipped by 2 bases and J by 8 bases, with 18 bases between them. The CDR3 totals 15 residues. Germline loops: CDR1 MNHEY, CDR2 SVGAGI. This chain's CDR3 is CASSYGARGAVGYTF. In DNA form, the CDR3 reads TGTGCCAGCAGTTACGGGGCCCGGGGGGCGGTGGGCTACACCTTC.

V usage is TRBV5-1 and J usage is TRBJ2-7, with D uncertain. The CDR3 consists of 14 residues. The V gene lost 0 bases and the J gene lost 0 bases, with 7 bases spanning the gap. Per the germline V gene, CDR1 is SGHRS and CDR2 is YFSETQ. CDR3 in DNA: TGCGCCAGCAGCTTGGATCCAAGCTCCTACGAGCAGTACTTC. It translates to CASSLDPSSYEQYF.

This clonotype showed up many times. This chain uses TRBV29-1 with TRBJ2-3, with 11 bases fitting TRBD2. CDR1 is SQVTM, CDR2 ANQGSEA, per germline. V gave up 3 bases and J gave up 6 bases; unmatched junction bases: 8. This CDR3 contains 15 residues. In DNA, the CDR3 is TGCAGCGTTGAGGAGGGGACTAGCGGCTTCGATACGCAGTATTTT. This gives the protein CSVEEGTSGFDTQYF.

This clonotype was counted ten times or more. The J gene is TRBJ2-2, the V gene TRBV5-4; D is perhaps TRBD1 or TRBD2 (5 bases each). Trimming cost V 2 bases and J 6 bases, with 8 bases left between them. Germline CDR1 and CDR2: SGHNT and YYREEE (reference sequence). The CDR3 runs to 13 residues. The CDR3 spells CASSFVGAGELFF. The CDR3 DNA sequence: TGTGCCAGCAGCTTTGTGGGGGCCGGGGAGCTGTTTTTT.

The gene calls are TRBV7-9 and TRBJ1-2; perhaps TRBD1 as D (6 bases). The CDR3 has 14 residues. Trimming left V 5 bases short and J 6 bases short, with 16 bases between. CDR1 SEHNR and CDR2 FQNEAQ come from the germline V gene (reference sequence). In DNA form, the CDR3 reads TGTGCCAGCAGCCGCGACCAGGGGTGGAATGGCTACACCTTC. Translating gives CASSRDQGWNGYTF.

Only a few counts were recorded for this clonotype. V is TRBV19 and J is TRBJ1-2; D might be TRBD1 (5 bases). The CDR3 totals 14 residues. Germline lookup yields CDR1 LNHDA and CDR2 SQIVND (reference sequence). The V end was cut by 9 bases, the J end by 4 bases, with 18 bases between. The CDR3 bases are TGTGCCAGCCAGGCGGGGGGATGGGGCTATGGCTACACCTTC. Its protein is CASQAGGWGYGYTF.